The present T cell receptor (beta chain) was sequenced within a study of T cell repertoires in cytomegalovirus infection. Note on this clonotype: Germline is not matched at one junction end, which may reflect a read error.

MiXCR, applied by TCRdb to the reads, yields one record per CDR3 protein. Here the sample spans 200,000 to 250,000 distinct CDR3 sequences, 22% being singletons. The germline V gene encodes CDR1 SGHVS and CDR2 FNYEAQ. The CDR3 is 14 residues long. The sample taken for sequencing was CD8+ T cells from PBMCs. The chain carries TRBV7-6 and TRBJ2-5; 7 bases are shared with TRBD1. This TCR was recovered from a human donor in good health (CMV status not recorded). Some clones in this sample may be carry-over from other donors' samples. CDR3 sequence (DNA): TGTCCCAGCAGCTCAATCAGGGGGATGGAGACCCAGTACTTC. Translated, it gives CPSSSIRGMETQYF. The variable domain in full, with the rest retrieved from reference TRBV7-6 and TRBJ2-5, is GAGVSQSPRYKVTKRGQDVALRCDPISGHVSLYWYRQALGQGPEFLTYFNYEAQQDKSGLPNDRFSAERPEGSISTLTIQRTEQRDSAMYRCPSSSIRGMETQYFGPGTRLLVL.